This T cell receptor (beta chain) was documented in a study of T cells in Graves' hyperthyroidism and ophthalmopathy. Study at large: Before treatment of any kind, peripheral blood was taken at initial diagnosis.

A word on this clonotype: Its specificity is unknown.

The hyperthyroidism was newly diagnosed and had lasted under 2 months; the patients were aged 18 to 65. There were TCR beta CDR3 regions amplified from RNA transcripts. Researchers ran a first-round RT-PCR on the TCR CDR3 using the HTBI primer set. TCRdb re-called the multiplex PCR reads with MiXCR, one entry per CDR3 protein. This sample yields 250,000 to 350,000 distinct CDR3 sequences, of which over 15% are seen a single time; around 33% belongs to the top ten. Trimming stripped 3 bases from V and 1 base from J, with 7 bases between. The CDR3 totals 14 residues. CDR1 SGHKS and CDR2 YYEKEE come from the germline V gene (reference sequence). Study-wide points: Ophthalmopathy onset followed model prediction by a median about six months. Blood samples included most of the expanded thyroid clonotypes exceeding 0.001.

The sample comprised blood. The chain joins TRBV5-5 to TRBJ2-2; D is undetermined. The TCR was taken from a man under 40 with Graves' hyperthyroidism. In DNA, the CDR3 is TGTGCCAGCAGCTCCCTCCGGAACACCGGGGAGCTGTTTTTT. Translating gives CASSSLRNTGELFF.